These T cell receptor beta chains were read from a single sample in a study of T-cell memory formation after mild COVID-19. TCRdb recomputed calls from the 5' RACE reads with MiXCR, one row per CDR3 protein. Of approximately 150,000 distinct CDR3 sequences listed, 14% are singletons. Sequencing was performed on PBMCs or a T cell subset sorted from them (not recorded which). Source of these receptors: an adult woman who had mild COVID-19 (a few samples of this study predate the infection). Cell type and time point are not known. The CDR3 runs from the conserved cysteine through the conserved F or W.

v_call cdr3_aa
TRBV24-1 CATSDLGPRGATVQETQYF
TRBV5-6 CASSWTGTGFGYTF
TRBV12-3/TRBV12-4 CASSSPGQGLRGPSGANVLTF
TRBV11-2 CASSSRQAYNSPLHF
TRBV19 CASSTREGSTDTQYF
TRBV18 CASSRQGAENTEAFF
TRBV5-6 CASSLERFPNYGYTF
TRBV6-6 CASSTGTSDTDTQYF
TRBV5-1 CASSLRTSGEETQYF
TRBV7-9 CASSLLGSDQTQYF
TRBV6-5 CASSYSYDREAEQFF
TRBV12-3/TRBV12-4 CASSPQAVKFYEQYF
TRBV29-1 CSVVTGYGIQYF
TRBV6-5 CASSYSKRREGNTQYF
TRBV4-1 CASSHLESGYGYTF
TRBV10-3 CAISAWSAGRADTQYF
TRBV5-1 CASSLAGGWTETQYF
TRBV30 CACTGGYTGELFF